The sequence of this TCR beta chain was determined in a study of blood T cell repertoires in COVID-19. The assay was immunoSEQ multiplex PCR, and TCRdb's table has in-frame clones only and misses some. Altogether approximately 300,000 clones are present, roughly 82% being singletons, with the ten largest covering under 2%. There are 13 residues in the CDR3. Trimming took 7 bases from V and 8 from J, leaving 12 bases between them. CDR1 and CDR2 from the germline V gene are MDHEN and SYDVKM. This clone was observed a handful of times. The receptor's source is a woman between 50 and 59 years old with acute or convalescent COVID-19. This sequence joins TRBV28 and TRBJ1-6; perhaps TRBD1 as D (6 bases). The sequenced sample was peripheral blood. The DNA of the CDR3 is TGTGCCAGCAACACAGGGTTTGATTCACCCCTCCACTTT. The encoded protein is CASNTGFDSPLHF.